The present TCR beta chain was sequenced within a study of T-cell memory formation after mild COVID-19. Each CDR3 protein gets one entry after TCRdb re-called the 5' RACE reads with MiXCR. The table includes about 130,000 distinct CDR3 sequences, about 5.9% detected once. This clonotype was seen many times. The CDR3 covers 12 residues. The ends were cut back, 4 bases at V and 9 bases at J, with 13 bases in the middle. Sequencing used PBMCs or a T cell subset sorted from them (not recorded which). The clonotype originates from an adult woman who had mild COVID-19 (a few samples of this study predate the infection). Cell type and time point are not known. The chain joins TRBV12-3 or TRBV12-4 to TRBJ2-7; TRBD2 is a possible D gene (6 bases). The CDR3 region is CASSSPTGRQYF. The CDR3, as DNA: TGTGCCAGCAGTTCCCCGACCGGGAGGCAGTACTTC.